The next 18 T cell receptor beta chains were all read from a single sample in a study of T cell responses to AZD1222 COVID-19 vaccine. Clones were sequenced by immunoSEQ multiplex PCR, and TCRdb holds only the in-frame ones, with some missing. The sample shows about 140,000 clones, around nine tenths of them seen only once. The specimen comprised peripheral blood, sampled on day 0 of AZD1222 vaccination. These receptors were taken from an adult in good health.

The V and J genes are TRBV7-9 and TRBJ1-1, with TRBD1 matching 8 bases. The germline gives CDR1 SEHNR, CDR2 FQNEAQ (reference sequence). V gave up 3 bases and J gave up 6 bases; unmatched junction bases: 3. This CDR3 has 13 amino acids. Here the CDR3 DNA reads TGTGCCAGCAGCTTGCAGGGGGCGTCTGAAGCTTTCTTT. Protein: CASSLQGASEAFF.

The chain joins TRBV27 to TRBJ1-6; 10 positions match TRBD1. The CDR3 totals 13 residues. V was pared by 8 bases and J by 8 bases, with 3 bases of the junction left unmatched. CDR1 MNHEY and CDR2 SMNVEV come from the germline V gene (reference sequence). The CDR3 here is CASRGQGYSPLHF. In DNA form, the CDR3 reads TGTGCCAGCCGGGGACAGGGGTATTCACCCCTCCACTTT.

The chain has TRBV7-2 and TRBJ2-1, with 7 bases identical to TRBD2. This CDR3 is built from 16 residues. V shed 5 bases and J 4 bases; nucleotides not matched to a gene: 11. Germline loops: CDR1 SGHTA, CDR2 FQGNSA. This CDR3 is CASSLNWGEGYNEQFF. CDR3 in DNA: TGTGCCAGCAGCCTCAACTGGGGGGAGGGTTACAATGAGCAGTTCTTC.

This chain uses TRBV6-2 or TRBV6-3 with TRBJ1-6; no clear D. Per the germline V gene, CDR1 is MNHEY and CDR2 is SVGEGT. V was clipped by 5 bases and J by 4 bases, with 9 bases between them. CDR3 length: 14 residues. The CDR3: CASSAGAYNSPLHF. CDR3 DNA sequence: TGTGCCAGCAGTGCGGGAGCATATAATTCACCCCTCCACTTT.

The chain carries TRBV7-6 and TRBJ2-3, with TRBD1 as a possible D gene (5 bases). The germline gives CDR1 SGHVS, CDR2 FNYEAQ. V lost 5 bases and J 0 bases, leaving 15 bases between the germline ends. CDR3 length: 16 amino acids. CDR3 nucleotide sequence: TGTGCCAGCAGCGATCCCCGGACATTTAGCACAGATACGCAGTATTTT. Encoded protein: CASSDPRTFSTDTQYF. The full variable domain, completed using reference TRBV7-6 and TRBJ2-3, is GAGVSQSPRYKVTKRGQDVALRCDPISGHVSLYWYRQALGQGPEFLTYFNYEAQQDKSGLPNDRFSAERPEGSISTLTIQRTEQRDSAMYRCASSDPRTFSTDTQYFGPGTRLTVL.

This clone was detected only once. The V call is TRBV7-9, the J call TRBJ2-7, with D perhaps matching TRBD1 (7 bases). The V gene's germline CDR1 is SEHNR and CDR2 FQNEAQ (reference sequence). This CDR3 comprises 15 residues. The ends were cut back, 5 bases at V and 2 bases at J, with 16 bases in the middle. In DNA, the CDR3 is TGTGCCAGCAGCGTGGCAGGGGGGAAGCCCTACGAGCAGTACTTC. It yields the protein CASSVAGGKPYEQYF.

This clone has more than one count but fewer than ten. V and J are TRBV30 and TRBJ1-5, with no clear D. In germline, CDR1 is GTSNPN, CDR2 SVGIG (reference sequence). Trimming stripped 2 bases from V and 2 bases from J, with 13 bases between. This CDR3 contains 15 residues. CDR3 loop: CAWSKGGAGNQPQHF. CDR3 nucleotide sequence: TGTGCCTGGAGTAAGGGCGGAGCCGGCAATCAGCCCCAGCATTTT.

V and J are TRBV7-9 and TRBJ1-5; 7 nucleotides agree with TRBD1. Trimming removed 2 bases from V and 2 bases from J; junction bases left unmatched: 0. The germline V gene has CDR1 SEHNR and CDR2 FQNEAQ (reference sequence). The CDR3 totals 14 residues. CDR3 protein: CASSLTGGNQPQHF. The CDR3 bases are TGTGCCAGCAGCTTAACAGGGGGCAATCAGCCCCAGCATTTT. Full variable domain (rest looked up from reference TRBV7-9 and TRBJ1-5): DTGVSQNPRHKITKRGQNVTFRCDPISEHNRLYWYRQTLGQGPEFLTYFQNEAQLEKSRLLSDRFSAERPKGSFSTLEIQRTEQGDSAMYLCASSLTGGNQPQHFGDGTRLSIL.

The chain combines TRBV7-2 with TRBJ2-7; TRBD2 matches 9 bases. V lost 5 bases, J lost 0 bases, and 5 bases stayed unmatched. Germline loops: CDR1 SGHTA, CDR2 FQGNSA. This CDR3 is 15 amino acids long. This chain's CDR3 is CASSTSGPSSYEQYF. The CDR3 DNA follows: TGTGCCAGCAGCACTAGCGGGCCTAGCTCCTACGAGCAGTACTTC.

This chain uses TRBV3-1 (or the pseudogene TRBV3-2) with TRBJ1-4; D unresolved. This CDR3 comprises 14 residues. V was clipped by 0 bases and J by 11 bases, with 13 bases between them. Germline CDR1 reads LGHDT; CDR2 reads YNNKEL (reference sequence). CDR3 protein: CASSQEGPGVKLFF. DNA of the CDR3: TGTGCCAGCAGCCAAGAGGGCCCCGGGGTCAAACTGTTTTTT.

V is TRBV5-4 and J is TRBJ1-2; 11 bases line up with TRBD1. The V segment lost 4 bases and the J segment 3 bases; nucleotides outside the gene matches: 8. This CDR3 has 16 residues. Germline V gene lookup returns CDR1 SGHNT and CDR2 YYREEE (reference sequence). The CDR3 here is CASSSGQGASDYGYTF. The CDR3 nucleotides read TGTGCCAGCAGCAGTGGACAGGGGGCTAGTGACTATGGCTACACCTTC. The whole variable domain, filled in from reference TRBV5-4 and TRBJ1-2, reads ETGVTQSPTHLIKTRGQQVTLRCSSQSGHNTVSWYQQALGQGPQFIFQYYREEENGRGNFPPRFSGLQFPNYSSELNVNALELDDSALYLCASSSGQGASDYGYTFGSGTRLTVV.

V and J are TRBV28 and TRBJ1-5; 8 bases align to TRBD1. The length of the CDR3 is 15 residues. Germline V CDR1 and CDR2: MDHEN, SYDVKM. V lost 4 bases, J lost 9 bases, and 11 bases stayed unmatched. The CDR3 reads CASSSTGTGDPPQHF. Here the CDR3 DNA reads TGTGCCAGCAGTTCGACTGGGACAGGAGATCCGCCCCAGCATTTT.

V and J are TRBV7-3 and TRBJ2-7; D not resolved. V gave up 5 bases and J gave up 0 bases, with 20 bases separating them. This CDR3 comprises 17 residues. The germline V gene has CDR1 SGHTA and CDR2 FQGTGA. The CDR3 reads CASSPPPRYFSSYEQYF. CDR3 bases: TGTGCCAGCAGCCCTCCACCCAGGTACTTCAGCTCCTACGAGCAGTACTTC.

The rearrangement joins TRBV2 to TRBJ2-5; D is uncertain. The CDR3 has 15 residues. CDR1 SNHLY and CDR2 FYNNEI come from the germline V gene. V lost 3 bases to trimming and J lost 2 bases, with 13 bases between them. The CDR3 spells CASSDWVTVQETQYF. The CDR3 bases are TGTGCCAGCAGTGACTGGGTAACTGTGCAAGAGACCCAGTACTTC.

This chain uses TRBV5-4 with TRBJ2-5; unclear D gene. Germline V gene lookup returns CDR1 SGHNT and CDR2 YYREEE (reference sequence). With 3 bases removed from V and 2 bases from J, the gap between germline ends came to 5 bases. The CDR3 sequence is 12 residues long. The CDR3: CASSSYQETQYF. CDR3 in DNA: TGTGCCAGCAGCTCATATCAAGAGACCCAGTACTTC. Together with reference TRBV5-4 and TRBJ2-5, the CDR3 gives the full variable domain: ETGVTQSPTHLIKTRGQQVTLRCSSQSGHNTVSWYQQALGQGPQFIFQYYREEENGRGNFPPRFSGLQFPNYSSELNVNALELDDSALYLCASSSYQETQYFGPGTRLLVL.

This rearrangement joins TRBV2 to TRBJ1-3; D unclear. CDR1 and CDR2 (germline): SNHLY, FYNNEI. CDR3 length: 13 residues. V dropped 6 bases and J dropped 0 bases, with 6 bases sitting between them. DNA for the CDR3: TGTGCCAGCAGAGCTCTCTCTGGAAACACCATATATTTT. It yields the protein CASRALSGNTIYF. Full variable domain (rest looked up from reference TRBV2 and TRBJ1-3): EPEVTQTPSHQVTQMGQEVILRCVPISNHLYFYWYRQILGQKVEFLVSFYNNEISEKSEIFDDQFSVERPDGSNFTLKIRSTKLEDSAMYFCASRALSGNTIYFGEGSWLTVV.

The V call is TRBV29-1, the J call TRBJ1-2; D is possibly TRBD1 (6 bases). This CDR3 region has 13 residues. In germline, CDR1 is SQVTM, CDR2 ANQGSEA. The V end was cut by 4 bases, the J end by 6 bases, with 15 bases between. The DNA for the CDR3 is TGCAGCGTTGGGAAGTACAGGGAAGATGGCTACACCTTC. Translation: CSVGKYREDGYTF.

The V call is TRBV5-1, the J call TRBJ2-3, with 8 nucleotides matching TRBD2. Germline trimming cut 8 bases from V and 5 bases from J; bases unmatched to any gene: 7. The CDR3 covers 13 residues. CDR1 and CDR2 from the germline V gene are SGHRS and YFSETQ. CDR3 protein: CASQSGRGDTQYF. The CDR3 region has the DNA TGCGCCAGTCAAAGCGGGAGAGGAGATACGCAGTATTTT.